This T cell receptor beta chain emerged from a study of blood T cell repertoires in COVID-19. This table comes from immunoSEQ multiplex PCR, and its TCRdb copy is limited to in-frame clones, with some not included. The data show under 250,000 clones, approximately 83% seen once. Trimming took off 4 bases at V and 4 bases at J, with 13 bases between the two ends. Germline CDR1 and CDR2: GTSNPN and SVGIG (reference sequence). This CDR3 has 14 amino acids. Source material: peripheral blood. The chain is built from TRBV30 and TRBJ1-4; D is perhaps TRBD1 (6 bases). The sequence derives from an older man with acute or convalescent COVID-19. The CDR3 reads CAWTRAGVNEKLFF. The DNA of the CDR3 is TGTGCCTGGACTCGGGCAGGGGTTAATGAAAAACTGTTTTTT.